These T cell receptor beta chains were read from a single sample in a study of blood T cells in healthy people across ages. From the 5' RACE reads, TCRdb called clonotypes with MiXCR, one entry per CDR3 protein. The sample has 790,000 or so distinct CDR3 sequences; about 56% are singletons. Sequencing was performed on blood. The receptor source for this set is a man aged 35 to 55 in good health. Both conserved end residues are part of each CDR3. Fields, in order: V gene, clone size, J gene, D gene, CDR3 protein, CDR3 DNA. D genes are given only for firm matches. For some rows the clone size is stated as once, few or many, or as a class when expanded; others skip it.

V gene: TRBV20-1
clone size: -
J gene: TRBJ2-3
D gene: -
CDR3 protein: CSADLTDTQYF
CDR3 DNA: TGCAGTGCTGACCTCACAGATACGCAGTATTTT

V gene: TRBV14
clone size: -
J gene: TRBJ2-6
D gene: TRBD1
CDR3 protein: CASSQTGGAAGANVLTF
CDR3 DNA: TGTGCCAGCAGCCAAACAGGGGGCGCGGCTGGGGCCAACGTCCTGACTTTC

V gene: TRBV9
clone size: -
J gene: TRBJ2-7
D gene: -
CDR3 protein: CASSKTVDVGSYNEQYF
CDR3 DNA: TGTGCCAGCTCCAAAACAGTAGATGTCGGCTCCTACAATGAGCAGTACTTC

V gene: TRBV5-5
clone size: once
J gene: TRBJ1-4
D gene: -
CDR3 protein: CASSLDGPQWEKLFF
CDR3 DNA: TGTGCCAGCAGCTTGGACGGACCCCAGTGGGAAAAACTGTTTTTT

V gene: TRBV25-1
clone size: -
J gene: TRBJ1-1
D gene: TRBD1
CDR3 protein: CASIPSDRVNFQAFF
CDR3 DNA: TGTGCCAGCATTCCCTCTGACAGGGTAAATTTTCAAGCTTTCTTT

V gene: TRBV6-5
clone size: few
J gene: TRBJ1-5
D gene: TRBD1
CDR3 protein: CASSPGTGGNQPQHF
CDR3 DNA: TGTGCCAGCAGCCCTGGGACAGGGGGCAATCAGCCCCAGCATTTT

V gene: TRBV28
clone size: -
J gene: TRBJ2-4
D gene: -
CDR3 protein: CASSEVVTVAKNIQYF
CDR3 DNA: TGTGCCAGCAGTGAGGTTGTGACCGTAGCCAAAAACATTCAGTACTTC

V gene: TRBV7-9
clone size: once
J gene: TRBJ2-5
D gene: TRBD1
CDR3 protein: CASSSYSGTGGIIQYF
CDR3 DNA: TGTGCCAGCAGCTCCTACTCCGGGACAGGGGGTATCATCCAGTACTTC

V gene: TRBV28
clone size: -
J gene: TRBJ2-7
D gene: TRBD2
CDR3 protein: CASRRQAGSGEQYF
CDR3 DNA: TGTGCCAGCAGGCGACAAGCGGGGTCAGGCGAGCAGTACTTC

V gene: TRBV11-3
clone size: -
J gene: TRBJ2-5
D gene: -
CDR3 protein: CASSPERFETQYF
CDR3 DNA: TGTGCCAGCAGCCCGGAGAGATTTGAGACCCAGTACTTC

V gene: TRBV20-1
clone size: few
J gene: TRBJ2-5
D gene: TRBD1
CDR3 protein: CSARDRGLGETQYF
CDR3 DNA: TGCAGTGCTAGAGACAGGGGGCTGGGAGAGACCCAGTACTTC

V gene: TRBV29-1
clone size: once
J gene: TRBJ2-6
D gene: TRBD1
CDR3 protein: CSVERQGSGGANVRTF
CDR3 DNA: TGCAGCGTTGAAAGACAGGGCTCGGGTGGGGCCAACGTCCGGACTTTC

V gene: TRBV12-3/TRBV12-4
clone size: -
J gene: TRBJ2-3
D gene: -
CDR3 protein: CASSLGGDPDTQYF
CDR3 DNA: TGTGCCAGCAGCCTTGGCGGAGACCCCGATACGCAGTATTTT

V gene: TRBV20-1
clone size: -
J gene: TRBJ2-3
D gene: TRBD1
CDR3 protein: CSARFTGPGTGRTDTQYF
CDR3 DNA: TGCAGTGCTAGATTTACAGGTCCGGGGACAGGGAGAACAGATACGCAGTATTTT

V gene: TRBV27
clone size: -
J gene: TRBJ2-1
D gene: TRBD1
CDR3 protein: CASSLAGQGQYNEQFF
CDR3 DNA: TGTGCCAGCAGTTTGGCGGGACAGGGTCAATACAATGAGCAGTTCTTC

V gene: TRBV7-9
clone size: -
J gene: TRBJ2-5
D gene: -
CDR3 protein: CASSLFLGQETQYF
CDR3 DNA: TGTGCCAGCAGCTTGTTCCTTGGGCAAGAGACCCAGTACTTC

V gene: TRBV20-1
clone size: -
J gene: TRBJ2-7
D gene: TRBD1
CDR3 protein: CSARSDRGFYEQYF
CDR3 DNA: TGCAGTGCTCGGTCGGACAGGGGTTTCTACGAGCAGTACTTC

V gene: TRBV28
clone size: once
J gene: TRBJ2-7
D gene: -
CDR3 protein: CASSRVGSSYEQYF
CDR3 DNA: TGTGCCAGCAGCCGCGTGGGGAGCTCCTACGAGCAGTACTTC

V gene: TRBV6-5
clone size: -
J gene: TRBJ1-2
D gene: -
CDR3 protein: CASKQANGYTF
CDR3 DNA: TGTGCCAGCAAACAGGCGAATGGCTACACCTTC

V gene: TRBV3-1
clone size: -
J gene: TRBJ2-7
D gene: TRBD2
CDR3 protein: CASSQHAGTSYEQYF
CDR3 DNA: TGTGCCAGCAGCCAGCATGCCGGGACTAGCTACGAGCAGTACTTC

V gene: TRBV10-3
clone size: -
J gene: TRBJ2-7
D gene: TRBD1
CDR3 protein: CAISEARQGLNYEQYF
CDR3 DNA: TGTGCCATCAGTGAGGCCCGACAGGGATTGAACTACGAGCAGTACTTC

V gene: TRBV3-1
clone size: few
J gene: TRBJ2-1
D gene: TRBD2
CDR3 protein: CASSPSGGAGVEQFF
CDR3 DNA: TGTGCCAGCAGCCCTAGCGGAGGGGCCGGTGTTGAGCAGTTCTTC